This T cell receptor beta chain was identified in a study of T cell repertoires in cytomegalovirus infection. The overall study: CMV epitopes in the study were HLA-C-restricted (recently identified) and HLA-B-restricted (well studied). Evidence of both CMV infection and a matching HLA type came from public TCR beta signatures. General study results and limits: Carriage of CMV together with the relevant HLA was identifiable through cumulative public TCR beta family frequency. CMV-specific HLA-C-restricted TCR beta clonotypes dominated the ex vivo response.

Trimming shortened V by 1 base and J by 11 bases, and 8 bases separated the two germline ends. The CDR3 is 12 residues long. TCRdb reanalysed the reads using MiXCR and keeps one entry per CDR3 protein. The sample includes about 340,000 distinct CDR3 sequences, roughly 28% seen only once; the top ten take around 20%. Notes on this clonotype: As yet, its antigen is unknown.

The clonotype was recovered from a human donor in good health (CMV status not recorded). Some clones in this sample may be carry-over from other donors' samples. This rearrangement joins TRBV12-3 or TRBV12-4 to TRBJ2-2; D ambiguous. The specimen comprised cultured PBMCs, sampled from culture after CMV antigen stimulation. The CDR3 protein is CASSLGVLELFF. CDR3 bases: TGTGCCAGCAGTTTAGGGGTACTTGAGCTGTTTTTT.